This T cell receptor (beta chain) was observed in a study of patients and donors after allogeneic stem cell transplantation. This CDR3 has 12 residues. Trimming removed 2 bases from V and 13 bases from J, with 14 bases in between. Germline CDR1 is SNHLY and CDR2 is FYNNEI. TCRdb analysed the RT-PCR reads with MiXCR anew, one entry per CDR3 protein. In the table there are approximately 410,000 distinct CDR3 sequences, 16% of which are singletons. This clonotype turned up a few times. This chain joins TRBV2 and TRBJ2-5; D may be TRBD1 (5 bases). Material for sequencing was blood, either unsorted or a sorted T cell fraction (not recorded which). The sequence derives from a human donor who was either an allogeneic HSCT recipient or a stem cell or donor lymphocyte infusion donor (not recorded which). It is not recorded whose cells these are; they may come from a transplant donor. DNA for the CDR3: TGTGCCAGCAGTGAACTCGGCAGGGCCCCGTACTTC. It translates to CASSELGRAPYF.